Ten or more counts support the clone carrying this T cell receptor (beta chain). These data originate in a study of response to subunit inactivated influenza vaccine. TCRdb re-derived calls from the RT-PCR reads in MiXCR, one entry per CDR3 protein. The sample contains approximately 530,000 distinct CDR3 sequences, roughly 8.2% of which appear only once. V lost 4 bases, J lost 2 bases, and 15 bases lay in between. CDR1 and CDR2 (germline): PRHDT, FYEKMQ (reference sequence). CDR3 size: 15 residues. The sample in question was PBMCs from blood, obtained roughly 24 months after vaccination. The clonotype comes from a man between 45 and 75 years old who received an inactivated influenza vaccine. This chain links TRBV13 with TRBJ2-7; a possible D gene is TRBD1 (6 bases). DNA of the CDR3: TGTGCCAGCAGCTCCGCGCCGGGACAAGCCTACGAGCAGTACTTC. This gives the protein CASSSAPGQAYEQYF. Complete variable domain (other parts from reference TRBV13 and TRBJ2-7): AAGVIQSPRHLIKEKRETATLKCYPIPRHDTVYWYQQGPGQDPQFLISFYEKMQSDKGSIPDRFSAQQFSDYHSELNMSSLELGDSALYFCASSSAPGQAYEQYFGPGTRLTVT.